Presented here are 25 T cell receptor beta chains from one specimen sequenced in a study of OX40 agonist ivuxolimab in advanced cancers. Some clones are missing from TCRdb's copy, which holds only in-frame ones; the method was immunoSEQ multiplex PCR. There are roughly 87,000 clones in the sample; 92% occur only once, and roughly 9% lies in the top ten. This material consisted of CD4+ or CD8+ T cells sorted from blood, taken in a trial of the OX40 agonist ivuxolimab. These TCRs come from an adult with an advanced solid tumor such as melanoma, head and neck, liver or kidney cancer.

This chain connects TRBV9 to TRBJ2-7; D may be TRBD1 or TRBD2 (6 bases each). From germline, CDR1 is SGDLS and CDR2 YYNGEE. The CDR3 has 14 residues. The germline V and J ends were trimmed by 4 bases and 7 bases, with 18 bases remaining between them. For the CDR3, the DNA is TGTGCCAGCAGCTCTGAGGGGGGTGGTCAAGAGCAGTACTTC. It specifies CASSSEGGGQEQYF.

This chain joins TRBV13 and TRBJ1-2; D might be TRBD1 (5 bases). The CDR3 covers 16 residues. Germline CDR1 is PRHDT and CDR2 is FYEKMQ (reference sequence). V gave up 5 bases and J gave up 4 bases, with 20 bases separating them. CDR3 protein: CASSQTESTVTYGYTF. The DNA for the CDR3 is TGTGCCAGCAGCCAGACCGAGTCGACAGTAACCTATGGCTACACCTTC.

CDR3 protein: CASRHTDTQYF. The CDR3 DNA reads as TGTGCCAGTCGGCACACAGATACGCAGTATTTT. The chain joins TRBV19 to TRBJ2-3; D call uncertain. This CDR3 is built from 11 residues. Trimming removed 8 bases at V and 2 bases at J, with 5 bases between. Per the germline V gene, CDR1 is LNHDA and CDR2 is SQIVND (reference sequence).

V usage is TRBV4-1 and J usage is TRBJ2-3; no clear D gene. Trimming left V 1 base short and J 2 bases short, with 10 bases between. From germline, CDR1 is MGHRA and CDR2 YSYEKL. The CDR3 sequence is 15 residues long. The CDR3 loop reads CASSQGIAITDTQYF. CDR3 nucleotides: TGCGCCAGCAGCCAAGGGATAGCAATCACAGATACGCAGTATTTT.

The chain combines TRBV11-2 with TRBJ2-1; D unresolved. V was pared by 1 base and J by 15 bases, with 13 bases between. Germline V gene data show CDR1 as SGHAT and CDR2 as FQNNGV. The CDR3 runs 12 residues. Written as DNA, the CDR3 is TGTGCCAGCAGCTTAGTGGGTACCAGACTGTTCTTC. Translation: CASSLVGTRLFF.

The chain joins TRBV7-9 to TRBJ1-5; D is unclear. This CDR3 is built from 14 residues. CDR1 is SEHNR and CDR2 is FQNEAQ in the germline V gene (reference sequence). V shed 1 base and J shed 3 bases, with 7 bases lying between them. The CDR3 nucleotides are TGTGCCAGCAGCTTAGGGGGAAACAATCAGCCCCAGCATTTT. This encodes CASSLGGNNQPQHF.

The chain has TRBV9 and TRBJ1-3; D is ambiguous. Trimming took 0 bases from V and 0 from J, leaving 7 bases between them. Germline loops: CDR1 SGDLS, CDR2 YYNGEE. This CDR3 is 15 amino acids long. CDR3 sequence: CASSVAASSGNTIYF. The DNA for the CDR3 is TGTGCCAGCAGCGTAGCTGCCAGCTCTGGAAACACCATATATTTT.

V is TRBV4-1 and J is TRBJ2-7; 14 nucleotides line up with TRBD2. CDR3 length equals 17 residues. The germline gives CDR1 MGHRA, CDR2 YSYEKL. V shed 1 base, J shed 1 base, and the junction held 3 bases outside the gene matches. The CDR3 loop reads CASSQGGLAGESYEQYF. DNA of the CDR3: TGCGCCAGCAGCCAAGGGGGACTAGCGGGGGAGTCCTACGAGCAGTACTTC.

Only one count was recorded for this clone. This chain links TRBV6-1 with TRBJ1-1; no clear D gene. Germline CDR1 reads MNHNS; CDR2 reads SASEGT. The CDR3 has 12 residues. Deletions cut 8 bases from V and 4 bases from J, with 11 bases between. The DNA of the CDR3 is TGTGCCAGCGGCAAAGGGATCACTGAAGCTTTCTTT. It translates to CASGKGITEAFF.

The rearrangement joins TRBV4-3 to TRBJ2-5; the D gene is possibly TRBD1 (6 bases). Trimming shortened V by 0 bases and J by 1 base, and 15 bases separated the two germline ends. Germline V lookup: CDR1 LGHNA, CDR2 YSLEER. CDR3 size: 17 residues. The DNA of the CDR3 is TGCGCCAGCAGCCAAGAGTATTGGGGACACCCCCAAGAGACCCAGTACTTC. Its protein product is CASSQEYWGHPQETQYF.

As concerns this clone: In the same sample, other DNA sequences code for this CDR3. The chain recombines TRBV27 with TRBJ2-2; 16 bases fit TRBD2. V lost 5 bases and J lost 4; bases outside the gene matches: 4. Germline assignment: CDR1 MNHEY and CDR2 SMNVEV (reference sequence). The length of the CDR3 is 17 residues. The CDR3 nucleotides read TGTGCCAGCAGTCTGGGACTAGCGGGGGGGCCCACCGGGGAGCTGTTTTTT. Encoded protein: CASSLGLAGGPTGELFF.

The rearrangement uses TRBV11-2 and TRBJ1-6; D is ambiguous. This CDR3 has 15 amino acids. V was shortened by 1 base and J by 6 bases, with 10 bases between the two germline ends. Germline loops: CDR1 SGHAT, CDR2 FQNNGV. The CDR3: CASSLVGRLNSPLHF. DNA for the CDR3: TGTGCCAGCAGCTTAGTCGGACGGCTTAATTCACCCCTCCACTTT.

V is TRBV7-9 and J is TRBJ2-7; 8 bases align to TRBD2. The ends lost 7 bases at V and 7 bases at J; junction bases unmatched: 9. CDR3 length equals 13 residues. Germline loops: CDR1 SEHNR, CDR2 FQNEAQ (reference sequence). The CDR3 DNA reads TGTGCCAGCAACGGGGGGGCCCTATGGGAGCAGTACTTC. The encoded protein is CASNGGALWEQYF.

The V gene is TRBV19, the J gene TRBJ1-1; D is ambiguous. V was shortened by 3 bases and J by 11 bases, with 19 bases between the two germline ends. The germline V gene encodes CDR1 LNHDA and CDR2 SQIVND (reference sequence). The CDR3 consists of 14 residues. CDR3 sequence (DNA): TGTGCCAGTAGTATTATGGGCCCTACGGGTGACGCTTTCTTT. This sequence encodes CASSIMGPTGDAFF.

The CDR3 reads CASNLGGYGQPQHF. CDR3 nucleotides: TGTGCCAGCAACCTCGGTGGGTACGGTCAGCCCCAGCATTTT. This sequence joins TRBV2 and TRBJ1-5; D remains unclear. This CDR3 is built from 14 residues. V gave up 7 bases and J gave up 6 bases, with 16 bases separating them. Germline lookup yields CDR1 SNHLY and CDR2 FYNNEI.

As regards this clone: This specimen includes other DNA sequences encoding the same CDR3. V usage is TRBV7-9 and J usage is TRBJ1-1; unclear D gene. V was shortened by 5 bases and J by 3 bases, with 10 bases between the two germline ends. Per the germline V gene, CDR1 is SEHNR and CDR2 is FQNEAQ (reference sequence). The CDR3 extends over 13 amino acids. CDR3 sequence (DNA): TGTGCCAGCAGCAGGGATCCGGACACTGAAGCTTTCTTT. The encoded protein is CASSRDPDTEAFF.

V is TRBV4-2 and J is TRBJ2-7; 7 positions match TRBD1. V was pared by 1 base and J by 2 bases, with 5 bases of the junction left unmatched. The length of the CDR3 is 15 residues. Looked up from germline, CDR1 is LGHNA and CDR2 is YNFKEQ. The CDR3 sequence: CASSQATGIPYEQYF. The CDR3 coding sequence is TGTGCCAGCAGCCAAGCGACAGGGATCCCCTACGAGCAGTACTTC.

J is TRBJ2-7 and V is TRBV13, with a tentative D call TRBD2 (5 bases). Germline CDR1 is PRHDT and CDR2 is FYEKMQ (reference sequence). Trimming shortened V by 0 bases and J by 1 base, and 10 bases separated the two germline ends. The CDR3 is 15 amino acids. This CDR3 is CASSLGRGQSYEQYF. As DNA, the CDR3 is TGTGCCAGCAGCTTAGGCCGGGGTCAATCCTACGAGCAGTACTTC.

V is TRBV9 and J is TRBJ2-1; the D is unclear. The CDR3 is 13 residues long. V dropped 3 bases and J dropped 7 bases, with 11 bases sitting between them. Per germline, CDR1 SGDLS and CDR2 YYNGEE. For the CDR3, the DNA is TGTGCCAGCAGCGATCACGGGTGGAATGAGCAGTTCTTC. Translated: CASSDHGWNEQFF.

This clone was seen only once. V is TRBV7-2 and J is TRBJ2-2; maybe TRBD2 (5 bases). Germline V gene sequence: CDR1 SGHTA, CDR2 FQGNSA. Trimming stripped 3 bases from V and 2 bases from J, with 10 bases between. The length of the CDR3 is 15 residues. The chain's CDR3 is CASSFGLANTGELFF. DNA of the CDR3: TGTGCCAGCAGCTTCGGGCTAGCTAACACCGGGGAGCTGTTTTTT.

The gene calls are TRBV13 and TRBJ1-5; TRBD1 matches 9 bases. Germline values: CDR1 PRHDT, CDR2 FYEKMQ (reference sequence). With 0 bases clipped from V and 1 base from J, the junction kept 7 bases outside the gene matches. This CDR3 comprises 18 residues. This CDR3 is CASSLGGDRAGSNQPQHF. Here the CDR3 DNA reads TGTGCCAGCAGCTTAGGCGGGGACAGGGCGGGAAGCAATCAGCCCCAGCATTTT.

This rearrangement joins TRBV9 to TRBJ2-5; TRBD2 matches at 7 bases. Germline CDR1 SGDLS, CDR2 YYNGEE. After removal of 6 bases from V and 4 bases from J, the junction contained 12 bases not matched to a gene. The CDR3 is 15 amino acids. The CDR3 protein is CASTPREGRGETQYF. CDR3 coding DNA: TGTGCCAGCACCCCGAGGGAGGGGCGGGGAGAGACCCAGTACTTC.

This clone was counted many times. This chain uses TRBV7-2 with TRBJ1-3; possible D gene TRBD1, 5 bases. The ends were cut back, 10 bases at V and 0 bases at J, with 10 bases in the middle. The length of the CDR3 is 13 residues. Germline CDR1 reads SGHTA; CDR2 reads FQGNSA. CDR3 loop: CATTGTSGNTIYF. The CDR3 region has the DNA TGTGCCACTACCGGGACCTCTGGAAACACCATATATTTT.

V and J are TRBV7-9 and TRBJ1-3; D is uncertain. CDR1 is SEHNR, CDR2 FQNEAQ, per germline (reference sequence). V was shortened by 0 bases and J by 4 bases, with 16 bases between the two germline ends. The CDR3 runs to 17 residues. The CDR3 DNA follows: TGTGCCAGCAGCTTAGCGGCCGACGAGGGAGGGGGAAACACCATATATTTT. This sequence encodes CASSLAADEGGGNTIYF.

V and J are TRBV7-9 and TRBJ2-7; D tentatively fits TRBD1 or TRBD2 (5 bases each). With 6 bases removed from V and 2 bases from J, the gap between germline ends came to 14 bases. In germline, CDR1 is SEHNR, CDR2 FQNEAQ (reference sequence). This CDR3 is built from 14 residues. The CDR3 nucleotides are TGTGCCAGCAGTCTACGGGACGGAACCTACGAGCAGTACTTC. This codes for CASSLRDGTYEQYF.